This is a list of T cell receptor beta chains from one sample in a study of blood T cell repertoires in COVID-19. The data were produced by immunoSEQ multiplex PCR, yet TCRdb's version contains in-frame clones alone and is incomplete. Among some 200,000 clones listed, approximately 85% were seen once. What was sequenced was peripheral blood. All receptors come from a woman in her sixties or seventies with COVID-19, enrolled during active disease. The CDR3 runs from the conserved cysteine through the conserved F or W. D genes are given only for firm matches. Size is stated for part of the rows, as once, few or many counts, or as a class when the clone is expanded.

CDR3: CASSQETASAFGGYTF; DNA: TGCGCCAGCAGCCAAGAGACGGCGAGCGCCTTTGGAGGCTACACCTTC; V: TRBV4-1; D: .; size: .; J: TRBJ1-2
CDR3: CSVEGGQGIYGYTF; DNA: TGCAGCGTTGAGGGCGGACAGGGGATCTATGGCTACACCTTC; V: TRBV29-1; D: TRBD1; size: .; J: TRBJ1-2
CDR3: CASSSTGSNTEAFF; DNA: TGTGCCAGCTCTTCGACAGGGTCGAACACTGAAGCTTTCTTT; V: TRBV18; D: TRBD1; size: .; J: TRBJ1-1
CDR3: CASSEQSFGNQPQHF; DNA: TGTGCCAGCAGTGAACAGTCGTTCGGCAATCAGCCCCAGCATTTT; V: TRBV2; D: .; size: .; J: TRBJ1-5
CDR3: CASSQPGLAGVANIQYF; DNA: TGTGCCAGCAGCCAGCCGGGACTAGCGGGAGTCGCAAACATTCAGTACTTC; V: TRBV3-1/TRBV3-2; D: TRBD2; size: .; J: TRBJ2-4
CDR3: CASSYSTTGSLGEKLFF; DNA: TGTGCCAGCAGCTATAGTACTACGGGATCCCTCGGGGAAAAACTGTTTTTT; V: TRBV7-8; D: .; size: .; J: TRBJ1-4
CDR3: CAWSSTSGNYEQYF; DNA: TGTGCCTGGAGTAGTACTAGCGGGAACTACGAGCAGTACTTC; V: TRBV30; D: TRBD2; size: .; J: TRBJ2-7
CDR3: CASSSGRGLRNTEAFF; DNA: TGTGCCAGCAGCTCCGGGAGGGGGCTGAGGAACACTGAAGCTTTCTTT; V: TRBV11-3; D: TRBD1; size: .; J: TRBJ1-1
CDR3: CASSLRAGGLNEQFF; DNA: TGTGCCAGCAGTTTAAGGGCAGGGGGACTCAATGAGCAGTTCTTC; V: TRBV27; D: .; size: .; J: TRBJ2-1
CDR3: CAISERGSEPQHF; DNA: TGTGCCATCAGTGAGAGAGGGAGTGAGCCCCAGCATTTT; V: TRBV10-3; D: .; size: once; J: TRBJ1-5